This TCR beta chain was identified in a study of blood T cell repertoires in COVID-19. Study context: Spain, Italy and the United States supplied samples that represented acute and convalescent COVID-19. Nucleic acid was either cDNA or gDNA, and it came from T cells, B-cell-depleted T cells, or PBMCs.

As originally analysed: Amplification of reference gene primers provided the estimated nucleated cell counts. Sequencing used immunoSEQ multiplex PCR; TCRdb keeps in-frame clones, though not all of them. V and J calls and clone size are copied from that table; D and trimming were computed from the DNA. This sample has fewer than 700,000 clones, with 70% to 90% found just once. Followed over time, Seattle patients had been enrolled while infection was active. Material: peripheral blood. The source of this sequence is a woman between 50 and 59 years old with COVID-19, enrolled during active disease.

In DNA, the CDR3 is TGTGCCAGCTCATTAAATCGGGATAGCTCCTACAATGAGCAGTTCTTC. This gives the protein CASSLNRDSSYNEQFF. The chain uses TRBV18 and TRBJ2-1, with D perhaps matching TRBD2 (5 bases). Germline V gives CDR1 KGHSH, CDR2 LQKENI. The CDR3 covers 16 residues. Trimming pared 5 bases from V and 0 bases from J, leaving 14 bases between.